This T cell receptor (beta chain) was sequenced during a study of T cell responses to AZD1222 COVID-19 vaccine. About this clone itself: Its cognate antigen is unknown.

CDR3 size: 16 residues. Per the germline V gene, CDR1 is SGHDT and CDR2 is YYEEEE. V lost 4 bases to trimming and J lost 0 bases, with 14 bases between them. Overall study findings and caveats: The donor group comprised mostly white British people and more females; the analysis possibly underestimated clonal diversity. The breadth and depth of Spike-specific TCRs increased once two AZD1222 doses had been given. Repertoire samples came only from after the peak T cell response.

The data were produced by immunoSEQ multiplex PCR, yet TCRdb's version contains in-frame clones alone and is incomplete. This sample has more than 150,000 clones, with approximately 90% found just once. This receptor was taken from an adult in good health. The chain recombines TRBV5-6 with TRBJ1-5; TRBD1 is a possible D gene (6 bases). This specimen consisted of peripheral blood, obtained on day 0 of AZD1222 vaccination. CDR3 nucleotide sequence: TGTGCCAGCAGCAGACAGGACCTCTATAGCAATCAGCCCCAGCATTTT. Encoded protein: CASSRQDLYSNQPQHF.